The 4 T cell receptor beta chains reported below all come from one sample, sequenced in a study of blood T cell repertoires in COVID-19. Assay: immunoSEQ multiplex PCR; the TCRdb copy retains only in-frame clones and omits some. The data contain about 250,000 clones, about 87% of them singletons. Sequenced: PBMCs or T cells enriched from blood (not recorded which). These receptors came from a woman aged 30 to 39 with acute COVID-19.

The chain employs TRBV7-9 and TRBJ2-1; the match to TRBD2 covers 9 bases. The CDR3 loop spans 14 amino acids. The junction had 4 bases not matched to a gene; V was cut back by 6 bases and J by 4 bases. Looked up from germline, CDR1 is SEHNR and CDR2 is FQNEAQ (reference sequence). CDR3 DNA sequence: TGTGCCAGCAGGCGCGGGGGGGCATACAATGAGCAGTTCTTC. Its translation: CASRRGGAYNEQFF.

V gene TRBV6-1 combines with J gene TRBJ1-2, with TRBD1 matching 7 bases. J was trimmed by 6 bases and V by 3 bases; bases with no gene match: 4. CDR3 size: 13 residues. CDR1 MNHNS and CDR2 SASEGT come from the germline V gene. The CDR3 region is CASSDRGRNGYTF. As DNA, the CDR3 is TGTGCCAGCAGTGACAGGGGGAGGAATGGCTACACCTTC.

With respect to this clone: The same CDR3 arises from other DNA sequences in this sample as well. V is TRBV27 and J is TRBJ1-2; 8 nucleotides match TRBD1. Germline trimming cut 2 bases from V and 4 bases from J; bases unmatched to any gene: 6. Germline CDR1 MNHEY, CDR2 SMNVEV (reference sequence). The CDR3 runs to 15 residues. CDR3: CASSLGQGATYGYTF. The CDR3 DNA follows: TGTGCCAGCAGTTTAGGTCAGGGGGCAACCTATGGCTACACCTTC.

V is TRBV6-5 and J is TRBJ2-7; TRBD2 agrees at 10 bases. V lost 7 bases and J lost 6; bases outside the gene matches: 12. CDR3 length: 15 residues. Germline CDR1 is MNHEY and CDR2 is SVGAGI. The CDR3 is CASMERGGSLGEQYF. The CDR3, as DNA: TGTGCCAGCATGGAGCGGGGGGGCTCCCTTGGCGAGCAGTACTTC.